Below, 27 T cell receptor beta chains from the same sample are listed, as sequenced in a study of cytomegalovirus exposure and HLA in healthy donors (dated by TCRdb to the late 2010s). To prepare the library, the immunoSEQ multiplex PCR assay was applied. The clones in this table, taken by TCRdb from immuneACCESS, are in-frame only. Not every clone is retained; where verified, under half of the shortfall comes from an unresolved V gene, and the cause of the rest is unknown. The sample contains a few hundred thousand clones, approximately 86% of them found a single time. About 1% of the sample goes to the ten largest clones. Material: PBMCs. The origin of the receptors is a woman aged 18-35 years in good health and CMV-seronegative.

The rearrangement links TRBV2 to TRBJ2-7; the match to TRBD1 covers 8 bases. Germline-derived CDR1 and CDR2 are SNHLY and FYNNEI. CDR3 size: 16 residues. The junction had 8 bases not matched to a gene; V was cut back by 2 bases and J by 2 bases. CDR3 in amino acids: CASSESPGQDAYEQYF. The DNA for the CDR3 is TGTGCCAGCAGTGAATCCCCGGGACAGGACGCCTACGAGCAGTACTTC.

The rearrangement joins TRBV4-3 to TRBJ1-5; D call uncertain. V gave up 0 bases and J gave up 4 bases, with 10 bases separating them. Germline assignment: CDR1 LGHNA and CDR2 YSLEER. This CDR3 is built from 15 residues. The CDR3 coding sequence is TGCGCCAGCAGCCAAGAGGCACCTTCAAATCAGCCCCAGCATTTT. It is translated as CASSQEAPSNQPQHF.

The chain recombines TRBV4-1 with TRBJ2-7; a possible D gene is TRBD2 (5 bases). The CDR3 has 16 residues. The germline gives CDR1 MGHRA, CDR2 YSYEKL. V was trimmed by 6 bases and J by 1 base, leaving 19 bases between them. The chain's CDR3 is CASRVTVAGPSYEQYF. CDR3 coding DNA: TGCGCCAGCAGAGTAACAGTTGCGGGCCCGTCCTACGAGCAGTACTTC.

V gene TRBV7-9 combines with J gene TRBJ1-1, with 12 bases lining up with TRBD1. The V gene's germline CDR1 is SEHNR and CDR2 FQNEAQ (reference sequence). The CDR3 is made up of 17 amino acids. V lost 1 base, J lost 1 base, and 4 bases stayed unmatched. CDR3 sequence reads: CASSLGDRGPWNTEAFF. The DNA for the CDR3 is TGTGCCAGCAGCTTAGGGGACAGGGGGCCATGGAACACTGAAGCTTTCTTT.

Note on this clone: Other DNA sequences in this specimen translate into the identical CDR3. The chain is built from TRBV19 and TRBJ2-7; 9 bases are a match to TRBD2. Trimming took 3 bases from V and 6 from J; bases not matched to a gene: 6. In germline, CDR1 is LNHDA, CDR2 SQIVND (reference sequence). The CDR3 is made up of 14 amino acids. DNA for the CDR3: TGTGCCAGTAGTATCGGGTTAGCGGGAGCCGAGCAGTACTTC. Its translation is CASSIGLAGAEQYF.

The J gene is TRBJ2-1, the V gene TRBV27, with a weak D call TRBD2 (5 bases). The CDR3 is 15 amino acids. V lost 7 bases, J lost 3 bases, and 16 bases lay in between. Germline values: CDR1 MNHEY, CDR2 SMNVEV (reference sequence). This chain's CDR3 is CASTIRAGHYNEQFF. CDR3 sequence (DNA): TGTGCCAGCACTATACGGGCGGGTCACTACAATGAGCAGTTCTTC.

DNA of the CDR3: TGTGCCAGCAGTCCGGACAGGGGGCCGGCCACTGAAGCTTTCTTT. Amino acid sequence: CASSPDRGPATEAFF. The chain is built from TRBV28 and TRBJ1-1, with 11 bases identical to TRBD1. CDR1 MDHEN and CDR2 SYDVKM come from the germline V gene. This CDR3 has 15 amino acids. With 5 bases clipped from V and 4 bases from J, the junction kept 6 bases outside the gene matches. Complete variable domain (other parts from reference TRBV28 and TRBJ1-1): DVKVTQSSRYLVKRTGEKVFLECVQDMDHENMFWYRQDPGLGLRLIYFSYDVKMKEKGDIPEGYSVSREKKERFSLILESASTNQTSMYLCASSPDRGPATEAFFGQGTRLTVV.

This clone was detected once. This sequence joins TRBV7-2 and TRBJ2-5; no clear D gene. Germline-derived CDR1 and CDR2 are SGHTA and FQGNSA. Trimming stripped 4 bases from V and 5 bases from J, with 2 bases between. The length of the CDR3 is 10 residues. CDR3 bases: TGTGCCAGCAGCTCTGAGACCCAGTACTTC. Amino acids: CASSSETQYF.

CDR3 sequence reads: CASSYRVTYEQYF. In DNA form, the CDR3 reads TGTGCCAGCAGCTACAGAGTTACCTACGAGCAGTACTTC. The gene calls are TRBV27 and TRBJ2-7, with D unresolved. Looked up from germline, CDR1 is MNHEY and CDR2 is SMNVEV (reference sequence). This CDR3 spans 13 amino acids. V lost 6 bases to trimming and J lost 2 bases, with 11 bases between them.

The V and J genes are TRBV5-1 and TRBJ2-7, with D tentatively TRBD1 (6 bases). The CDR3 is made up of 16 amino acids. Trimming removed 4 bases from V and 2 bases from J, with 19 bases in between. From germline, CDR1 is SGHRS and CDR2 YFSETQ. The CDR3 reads CASSALGAPTTYEQYF. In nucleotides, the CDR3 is TGCGCCAGCAGCGCGTTGGGGGCCCCGACTACCTACGAGCAGTACTTC.

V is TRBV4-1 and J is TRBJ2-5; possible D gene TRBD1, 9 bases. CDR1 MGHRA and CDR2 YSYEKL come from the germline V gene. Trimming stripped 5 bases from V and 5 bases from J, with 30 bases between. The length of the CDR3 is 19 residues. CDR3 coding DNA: TGCGCCAGCAGCTCGGTAGCGGGGACAGGGAGCGGCAGGGGGGAGACCCAGTACTTC. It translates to CASSSVAGTGSGRGETQYF.

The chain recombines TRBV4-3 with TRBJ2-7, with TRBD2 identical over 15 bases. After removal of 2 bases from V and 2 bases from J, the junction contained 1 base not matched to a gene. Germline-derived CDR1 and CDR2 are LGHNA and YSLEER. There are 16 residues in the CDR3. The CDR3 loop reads CASSQRTSGGAYEQYF. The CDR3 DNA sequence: TGCGCCAGCAGCCAACGGACTAGCGGGGGGGCCTACGAGCAGTACTTC.

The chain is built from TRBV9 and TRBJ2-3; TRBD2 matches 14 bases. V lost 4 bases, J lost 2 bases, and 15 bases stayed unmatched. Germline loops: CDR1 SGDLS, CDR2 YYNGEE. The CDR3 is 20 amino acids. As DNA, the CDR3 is TGTGCCAGCAGCTCCCCCAGGACTAGCGGGGGGCAATGGCCCACAGATACGCAGTATTTT. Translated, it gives CASSSPRTSGGQWPTDTQYF.

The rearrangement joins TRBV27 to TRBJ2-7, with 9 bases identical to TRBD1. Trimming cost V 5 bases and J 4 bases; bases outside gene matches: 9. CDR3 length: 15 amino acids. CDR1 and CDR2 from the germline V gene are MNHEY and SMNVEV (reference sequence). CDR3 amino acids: CASSPGTGSGYEQYF. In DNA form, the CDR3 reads TGTGCCAGCAGTCCCGGGACAGGGTCAGGGTACGAGCAGTACTTC.

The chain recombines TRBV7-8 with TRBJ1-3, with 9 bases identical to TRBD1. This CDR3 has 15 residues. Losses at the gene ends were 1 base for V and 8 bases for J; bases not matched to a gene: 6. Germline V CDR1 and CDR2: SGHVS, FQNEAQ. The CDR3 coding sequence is TGTGCCAGCAGCTTAGGGACACAGGGGGCGGACACCATATATTTT. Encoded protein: CASSLGTQGADTIYF.

The CDR3 protein is CASSFGLAGRNEQFF. CDR3 bases: TGTGCCAGCAGCTTTGGACTAGCGGGACGGAATGAGCAGTTCTTC. This sequence joins TRBV5-6 and TRBJ2-1, with 12 bases that match TRBD2. Germline V gene sequence: CDR1 SGHDT, CDR2 YYEEEE. V shed 2 bases and J 7 bases; nucleotides not matched to a gene: 4. The CDR3 has 15 residues.

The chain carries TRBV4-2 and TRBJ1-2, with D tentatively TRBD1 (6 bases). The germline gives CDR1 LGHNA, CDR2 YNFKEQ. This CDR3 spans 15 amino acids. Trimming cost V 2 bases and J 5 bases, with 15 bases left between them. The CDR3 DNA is TGTGCCAGCAGCCAAACAAGGCAGGGGATTTATGGCTACACCTTC. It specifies CASSQTRQGIYGYTF.

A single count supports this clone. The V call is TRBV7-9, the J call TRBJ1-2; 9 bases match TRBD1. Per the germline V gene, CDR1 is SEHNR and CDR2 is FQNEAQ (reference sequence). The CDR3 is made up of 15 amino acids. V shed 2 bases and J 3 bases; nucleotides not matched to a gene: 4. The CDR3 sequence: CASSLSDRGDYGYTF. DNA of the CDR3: TGTGCCAGCAGCTTATCGGACAGGGGAGACTATGGCTACACCTTC.

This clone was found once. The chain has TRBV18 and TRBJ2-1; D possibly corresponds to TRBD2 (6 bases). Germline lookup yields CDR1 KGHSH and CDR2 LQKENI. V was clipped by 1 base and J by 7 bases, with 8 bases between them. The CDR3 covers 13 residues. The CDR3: CASSPLGGNEQFF. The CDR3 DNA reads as TGTGCCAGCTCACCACTGGGGGGAAATGAGCAGTTCTTC.

Here the CDR3 reads CASSSGTGSYEQYF. As DNA, the CDR3 is TGTGCCAGCAGCTCCGGGACAGGATCCTACGAGCAGTACTTC. The J gene is TRBJ2-7, the V gene TRBV11-2; 8 positions match TRBD1. The CDR3 extends over 14 amino acids. Germline V gene lookup returns CDR1 SGHAT and CDR2 FQNNGV. After removal of 4 bases from V and 1 base from J, the junction contained 3 bases not matched to a gene.

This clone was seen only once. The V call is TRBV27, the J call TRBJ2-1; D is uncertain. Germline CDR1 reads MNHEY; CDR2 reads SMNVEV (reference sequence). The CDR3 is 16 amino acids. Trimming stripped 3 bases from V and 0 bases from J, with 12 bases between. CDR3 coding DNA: TGTGCCAGCAGTTTCCTCCTCGGTAGCTCCTACAATGAGCAGTTCTTC. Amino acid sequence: CASSFLLGSSYNEQFF.

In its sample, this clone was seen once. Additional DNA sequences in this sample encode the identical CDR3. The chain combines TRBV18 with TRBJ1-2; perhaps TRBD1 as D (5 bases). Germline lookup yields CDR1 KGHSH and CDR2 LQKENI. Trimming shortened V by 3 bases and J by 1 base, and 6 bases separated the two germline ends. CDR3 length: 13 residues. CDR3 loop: CASSPDSNYGYTF. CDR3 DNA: TGTGCCAGCTCACCCGACAGTAACTATGGCTACACCTTC.

The CDR3 protein is CASSPLNEKLFF. The DNA for the CDR3 is TGTGCCAGCAGCCCTCTTAATGAAAAACTGTTTTTT. The V call is TRBV27, the J call TRBJ1-4; D is ambiguous. Per germline, CDR1 MNHEY and CDR2 SMNVEV (reference sequence). Trimming pared 6 bases from V and 4 bases from J, leaving 6 bases between. The CDR3 has 12 amino acids.

CDR3 in DNA: TGTGCCAGCAGCTTGAGAGGCCAGGGGGCATCCTACAATGAGCAGTTCTTC. Residues: CASSLRGQGASYNEQFF. The rearrangement joins TRBV11-2 to TRBJ2-1, with TRBD1 matching over 8 bases. CDR1 is SGHAT, CDR2 FQNNGV, per germline. The CDR3 consists of 17 residues. The ends lost 3 bases at V and 1 base at J; junction bases unmatched: 8.

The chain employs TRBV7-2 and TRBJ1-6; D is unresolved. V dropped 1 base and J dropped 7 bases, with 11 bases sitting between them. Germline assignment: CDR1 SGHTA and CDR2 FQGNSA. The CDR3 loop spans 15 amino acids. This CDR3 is CASSLEVRSNSPLHF. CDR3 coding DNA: TGTGCCAGCAGCTTAGAAGTGAGGTCGAATTCACCCCTCCACTTT.

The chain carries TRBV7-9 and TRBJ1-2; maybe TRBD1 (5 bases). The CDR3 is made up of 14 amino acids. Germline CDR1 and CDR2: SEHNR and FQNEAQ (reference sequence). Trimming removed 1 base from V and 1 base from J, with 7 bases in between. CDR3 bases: TGTGCCAGCAGCTTAGAGACAGATAACTATGGCTACACCTTC. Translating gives CASSLETDNYGYTF.

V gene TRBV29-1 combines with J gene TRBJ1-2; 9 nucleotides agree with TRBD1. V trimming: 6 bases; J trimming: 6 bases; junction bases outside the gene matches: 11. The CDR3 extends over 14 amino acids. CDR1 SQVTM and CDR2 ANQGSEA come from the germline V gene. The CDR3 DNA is TGCAGCGTCGTGCGTACAGGGGGCGCAGATGGCTACACCTTC. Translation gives CSVVRTGGADGYTF.